This T cell receptor beta chain appears in the sequencing data of a study of blood T cell repertoires in COVID-19. Overall study context: Collection of acute and convalescent COVID-19 samples took place in the United States, Italy and Spain.

As originally analysed: Researchers report that nucleated cell counts were estimated from reference gene primer amplification. TCRdb keeps only in-frame clones here, not all; method: immunoSEQ multiplex PCR. The DNA was the basis for D and trimming; V, J and clone size are from that table. The sample shows 200,000 to 250,000 clones, over 75% of them seen only once. The germline V gene has CDR1 MNHEY and CDR2 SMNVEV (reference sequence). V was pared by 6 bases and J by 0 bases, with 15 bases between. CDR3 length equals 17 residues. Patients from Seattle were sampled longitudinally, starting during active infection.

Input material: peripheral blood. V is TRBV27 and J is TRBJ2-6, with D uncertain. The clonotype originates from a woman between 65 and 79 years old with COVID-19, enrolled during active disease. The CDR3 sequence is CASSPLSASSGANVLTF. The CDR3, as DNA: TGTGCCAGCAGCCCCCTGAGTGCTAGCTCTGGGGCCAACGTCCTGACTTTC. Looking up the rest from reference TRBV27 and TRBJ2-6 gives the full variable domain: EAQVTQNPRYLITVTGKKLTVTCSQNMNHEYMSWYRQDPGLGLRQIYYSMNVEVTDKGDVPEGYKVSRKEKRNFPLILESPSPNQTSLYFCASSPLSASSGANVLTFGAGSRLTVL.